This T cell receptor beta chain is from a study of CD8 T cells in ankylosing spondylitis. One entry per CDR3 protein, called by TCRdb with MiXCR from the 5' RACE reads. The table lists roughly 700,000 distinct CDR3 sequences, about 20% of them singletons, with around a fifth in the top ten. The CDR3 is 11 residues long. The V end lost 1 base, the J end lost 8 bases, and 6 bases lay between the germline ends. Germline V gene data show CDR1 as GTSNPN and CDR2 as SVGIG (reference sequence). Study results and limitations: Characteristic of ankylosing spondylitis blood, it appeared, was a TCR beta motif comprising several highly homologous variants. Disease-associated clones were reportedly significantly overrepresented in matched ankylosing spondylitis synovial fluid.

This clonotype was seen a single time. What it binds is unknown. Sequencing was carried out using blood, either unsorted or a sorted T cell fraction (not recorded which). The chain employs TRBV30 and TRBJ2-1; the D gene is possibly TRBD1 (5 bases). The receptor was derived from a male donor with ankylosing spondylitis. Here the CDR3 reads CAWSARDEQFF. The CDR3 bases are TGTGCCTGGAGTGCCAGGGATGAGCAGTTCTTC.